The rows below give T cell receptor beta chains drawn from one sample of a study of blood T cell repertoires in COVID-19. Produced via immunoSEQ multiplex PCR; TCRdb's table is partial and in-frame only. The sample holds around 200,000 clones, 87% seen once. Sequenced input: peripheral blood. The receptor set was obtained from a woman between 18 and 29 years old who had recovered from COVID-19. Both conserved end residues are part of each CDR3. The D gene is left open where the match is weak. Expanded clones are given a class, and other clones once, few, many or no size at all.

D gene,clone size,V gene,J gene,CDR3 DNA,CDR3 protein
TRBD2,NA,TRBV7-2,TRBJ2-7,TGTGCCAGCAGCTCTAGCGGATCCTACGAGCAGTACTTC,CASSSSGSYEQYF
NA,NA,TRBV24-1,TRBJ2-2,TGTGCCACCAGGAGGGACACCGGGGAGCTGTTTTTT,CATRRDTGELFF
NA,once,TRBV18,TRBJ1-1,TGTGCCAGCTCAAACGACAGAAGCTGGACTGAAGCTTTCTTT,CASSNDRSWTEAFF
TRBD2,once,TRBV9,TRBJ2-7,TGTGCCAGCAGCGCCACGGGACTAGCGGGAGAGGAGAACTACGAGCAGTACTTC,CASSATGLAGEENYEQYF
NA,NA,TRBV7-9,TRBJ1-2,TGTGCCAGCACCGAAGCCGGGTCAAACTATGGCTACACCTTC,CASTEAGSNYGYTF
TRBD2,NA,TRBV3-1/TRBV3-2,TRBJ2-2,TGTGCCAGCAGTCGGACTAGCGGTACCGGGGAGCTGTTTTTT,CASSRTSGTGELFF
NA,NA,TRBV6-6,TRBJ1-2,TGTGCCAGCAGCACCCATTCGGCTAACTATGGCTACACCTTC,CASSTHSANYGYTF
NA,few,TRBV19,TRBJ2-7,TGTGCCAGTGCCGACTCAGTCTCCGGCGAGCAGTACTTC,CASADSVSGEQYF
TRBD1,NA,TRBV7-2,TRBJ2-7,TGTGCCAGCAGCTCGCCGGTCGACAGGGTTGCGTACGAGCAGTACTTC,CASSSPVDRVAYEQYF
NA,NA,TRBV7-2,TRBJ1-5,TGTGCCAGCAGCTTAGTCACAGGGAGCAATCAGCCCCAGCATTTT,CASSLVTGSNQPQHF
TRBD1,NA,TRBV7-3,TRBJ2-1,TGTGCCAGCAGCCCCGGCTTAGGACAGGGGTACAATGAGCAGTTCTTC,CASSPGLGQGYNEQFF
TRBD2,few,TRBV10-3,TRBJ2-7,TGTGCCATCAGTGGGCCCGGGACTAGCGGGATGAGCTCCTACGAGCAGTACTTC,CAISGPGTSGMSSYEQYF